The 30 T cell receptor beta chains below were found in one sample sequenced in a study of blood T cell repertoires in COVID-19 (TCRdb year 2020). Preparation of the library involved the immunoSEQ multiplex PCR assay. TCRdb carries this immuneACCESS record with in-frame sequences only. Its versions omit some clonotypes, under half of them owing to an unresolved V gene in the studies checked, with the rest unexplained. This sample gives roughly 300,000 clones in total; around 84% of them show up just once. Less than 4.5% of the sample comes from the top ten. The sample consisted of PBMCs or T cells enriched from blood (not recorded which). The receptors come from a man aged 30 to 45 who had recovered from COVID-19.

The chain couples TRBV7-9 to TRBJ1-2, with D tentatively TRBD1 (5 bases). The CDR3 is 13 residues long. Germline V lookup: CDR1 SEHNR, CDR2 FQNEAQ (reference sequence). V was trimmed by 5 bases and J by 4 bases, leaving 11 bases between them. CDR3 bases: TGTGCCAGCAGCCCTCAGACAGTCTATGGCTACACCTTC. Translating it yields CASSPQTVYGYTF.

The chain combines TRBV12-3 or TRBV12-4 with TRBJ1-1; D call uncertain. The CDR3 length is 13 residues. V was cut by 4 bases and J by 4 bases, with 10 bases left in between. The CDR3 region is CASSWYRGTEAFF. CDR3 nucleotides: TGTGCCAGCAGTTGGTACCGAGGCACTGAAGCTTTCTTT.

The chain couples TRBV4-1 to TRBJ2-5; TRBD2 agrees at 9 bases. The V segment lost 4 bases and the J segment 11 bases; nucleotides outside the gene matches: 8. This CDR3 has 13 residues. Germline V gene data show CDR1 as MGHRA and CDR2 as YSYEKL. The CDR3 loop is CASSPGSGGDQYF. The CDR3 DNA sequence: TGCGCCAGCAGCCCCGGTAGCGGGGGTGATCAGTACTTC.

V and J are TRBV12-3 or TRBV12-4 and TRBJ1-2; D unresolved. The CDR3 is 13 amino acids. Trimming cost V 4 bases and J 7 bases, with 13 bases left between them. The CDR3: CASSWVGASGYTF. CDR3 coding DNA: TGTGCCAGCAGTTGGGTAGGAGCAAGTGGCTACACCTTC.

V gene TRBV2 combines with J gene TRBJ2-3; the D gene is possibly TRBD2 (7 bases). The V end lost 7 bases, the J end lost 3 bases, and 17 bases lay between the germline ends. The CDR3 totals 15 residues. Germline V gene lookup returns CDR1 SNHLY and CDR2 FYNNEI. CDR3 sequence reads: CASILGGGSTDTQYF. CDR3 nucleotide sequence: TGTGCCAGCATCCTGGGGGGCGGGAGTACAGATACGCAGTATTTT. The complete variable domain, with remaining parts taken from reference TRBV2 and TRBJ2-3, reads EPEVTQTPSHQVTQMGQEVILRCVPISNHLYFYWYRQILGQKVEFLVSFYNNEISEKSEIFDDQFSVERPDGSNFTLKIRSTKLEDSAMYFCASILGGGSTDTQYFGPGTRLTVL.

The chain links TRBV24-1 to TRBJ1-2; D not resolved. V was trimmed by 1 base and J by 9 bases, leaving 23 bases between them. Germline assignment: CDR1 KGHDR and CDR2 SFDVKD. CDR3 size: 17 residues. CDR3 DNA: TGTGCCACCAGTGATTTCCGAGGAGCAAACCTCCCTGATAGCTACACCTTC. This translates into CATSDFRGANLPDSYTF.

The chain uses TRBV19 and TRBJ2-7; tentative D call: TRBD2 (6 bases). V was cut by 6 bases and J by 4 bases, with 22 bases left in between. This CDR3 has 16 amino acids. Germline CDR1 and CDR2: LNHDA and SQIVND (reference sequence). CDR3 protein: CASSDRTMGTLYEQYF. The CDR3, as DNA: TGTGCCAGTAGCGATCGGACTATGGGGACCCTTTACGAGCAGTACTTC.

The rearrangement links TRBV5-4 to TRBJ1-2; D might be TRBD1 (5 bases). The CDR3 has 15 amino acids. Germline CDR1 is SGHNT and CDR2 is YYREEE (reference sequence). Trimming pared 6 bases from V and 8 bases from J, leaving 23 bases between. CDR3 bases: TGTGCCAGCACCCGATGGGCAGGGATGAGTTACGGCTACACCTTC. It is translated as CASTRWAGMSYGYTF.

J is TRBJ2-5 and V is TRBV5-1; TRBD1 matches at 10 bases. The germline V gene has CDR1 SGHRS and CDR2 YFSETQ. J lost 5 bases, V lost 4 bases, and 8 bases had no gene match. CDR3 length equals 15 residues. This chain's CDR3 is CASSRGTGESETQYF. For the CDR3, the DNA is TGCGCCAGCAGCCGGGGGACAGGGGAGAGTGAGACCCAGTACTTC.

CDR3 DNA: TGTGCCAGCAGTGAAGCGCCGGGGGGCGGCTATGGCTACACCTTC. It yields the protein CASSEAPGGGYGYTF. The chain links TRBV6-1 to TRBJ1-2; D possibly corresponds to TRBD1 (6 bases). The V end was cut by 0 bases, the J end by 4 bases, with 12 bases between. The CDR3 extends over 15 amino acids. Looked up from germline, CDR1 is MNHNS and CDR2 is SASEGT.

The genes are TRBV27 and TRBJ1-6, with D perhaps TRBD1 (6 bases). The CDR3 sequence is 13 residues long. CDR1 and CDR2 (germline): MNHEY, SMNVEV (reference sequence). Trimming took off 6 bases at V and 9 bases at J, with 12 bases between the two ends. The CDR3 DNA follows: TGTGCCAGCAGGCTACAGGGACCTTCACCCCTCCACTTT. Translating gives CASRLQGPSPLHF.

The CDR3 nucleotides read TGTGCCAGCAGCCTCAAAGCGGGGGCCAGGGAGACCCAGTACTTC. Translation gives CASSLKAGARETQYF. V is TRBV4-2 and J is TRBJ2-5; TRBD2 matches 8 bases. Germline V CDR1 and CDR2: LGHNA, YNFKEQ. The CDR3 sequence is 15 residues long. Trimming took 4 bases from V and 5 from J; bases not matched to a gene: 9.

V and J are TRBV21-1 and TRBJ1-5. TRBV21-1 has pseudogene status. The CDR3 is 17 amino acids. CDR3 nucleotide sequence: TGTGCCAGCAGCAAAGGCACCACCGGGGGAGAGTATCAGCCCCAGCATTTT. It specifies CASSKGTTGGEYQPQHF.

The chain carries TRBV9 and TRBJ1-2; D may be TRBD1 (5 bases). With 4 bases removed from V and 2 bases from J, the gap between germline ends came to 15 bases. Germline V CDR1 and CDR2: SGDLS, YYNGEE. The CDR3 totals 15 residues. CDR3: CASSPRDGANYGYTF. The DNA of the CDR3 is TGTGCCAGCAGCCCCAGGGATGGGGCGAACTATGGCTACACCTTC.

V gene TRBV28 combines with J gene TRBJ2-3, with TRBD2 matching 8 bases. The junction had 5 bases not matched to a gene; V was cut back by 10 bases and J by 2 bases. The CDR3 runs to 13 residues. Germline V CDR1 and CDR2: MDHEN, SYDVKM. CDR3 nucleotides: TGTGCCACCCGCGGGGGGAACACAGATACGCAGTATTTT. This translates into CATRGGNTDTQYF.

The chain recombines TRBV7-6 with TRBJ2-7; 14 nucleotides agree with TRBD2. Germline V gene data show CDR1 as SGHVS and CDR2 as FNYEAQ. This CDR3 is built from 16 residues. With 5 bases clipped from V and 3 bases from J, the junction kept 6 bases outside the gene matches. The CDR3 DNA reads as TGTGCCAGCAGCCTACAGACTAGCGGGAGGGTCTACGAGCAGTACTTC. It translates to CASSLQTSGRVYEQYF.

This sequence joins TRBV19 and TRBJ2-2; 8 bases map to TRBD2. The length of the CDR3 is 14 residues. V lost 2 bases to trimming and J lost 8 bases; unmatched junction nucleotides: 4. CDR1 LNHDA and CDR2 SQIVND come from the germline V gene (reference sequence). The CDR3 spells CASSIFSGAGELFF. CDR3 nucleotides: TGTGCCAGTAGTATATTTAGCGGGGCTGGGGAGCTGTTTTTT.

This chain connects TRBV7-8 to TRBJ1-1; 7 bases map to TRBD1. This CDR3 comprises 16 residues. CDR1 and CDR2 (germline): SGHVS, FQNEAQ. J gave up 4 bases and V 5 bases, and 13 bases lay outside the gene matches. CDR3 nucleotide sequence: TGTGCCAGCAGCCGAAGACAGGGTAGTATAGGCACTGAAGCTTTCTTT. It translates to CASSRRQGSIGTEAFF.

The chain is built from TRBV30 and TRBJ1-1, with 8 bases identical to TRBD1. Germline CDR1 reads GTSNPN; CDR2 reads SVGIG (reference sequence). V lost 5 bases to trimming and J lost 2 bases; unmatched junction nucleotides: 1. CDR3 size: 12 residues. The CDR3 loop reads CAWGQGNTEAFF. The CDR3 coding sequence is TGTGCCTGGGGACAGGGCAACACTGAAGCTTTCTTT.

In its sample, this clone was seen a few times. This sequence joins TRBV25-1 and TRBJ2-7; 9 bases agree with TRBD1. The CDR3 loop spans 17 amino acids. The germline V gene has CDR1 MGHDK and CDR2 SYGVNS. Losses at the gene ends were 8 bases for V and 7 bases for J; bases not matched to a gene: 21. The CDR3, as DNA: TGTGCCAGCGCTCCTAACCATGGGACAGGGTGGAGAGGGGAGCAGTACTTC. Translated: CASAPNHGTGWRGEQYF.

CDR3 nucleotides: TGTGCCAGCAGCGTAGGTCAGTGGAGCACTGAAGCTTTCTTT. Its protein product is CASSVGQWSTEAFF. The chain couples TRBV9 to TRBJ1-1, with D unresolved. CDR1 is SGDLS, CDR2 YYNGEE, per germline. Trimming pared 0 bases from V and 4 bases from J, leaving 10 bases between. The CDR3 covers 14 residues.

This rearrangement joins TRBV3-1 (or the pseudogene TRBV3-2) to TRBJ1-2, with 12 bases identical to TRBD1. The CDR3 loop spans 16 amino acids. Trimming at V came to 6 bases and at J to 2 bases, leaving 7 bases not matched to a gene. From germline, CDR1 is LGHDT and CDR2 YNNKEL (reference sequence). The CDR3 DNA reads as TGTGCCAGCAGTCCCGGGACAGGGGGCGGCAACTATGGCTACACCTTC. This codes for CASSPGTGGGNYGYTF.

V is TRBV7-2 and J is TRBJ1-5, with 9 bases matching TRBD1. The J segment lost 2 bases and the V segment lost 3 bases, leaving 5 bases of the junction unmatched. The CDR3 is made up of 16 amino acids. The germline V gene has CDR1 SGHTA and CDR2 FQGNSA. CDR3 in amino acids: CASSFLGQGGNQPQHF. CDR3 DNA sequence: TGTGCCAGCAGCTTCTTGGGACAGGGAGGCAATCAGCCCCAGCATTTT.

This chain links TRBV24-1 with TRBJ1-5; 7 nucleotides line up with TRBD1. The CDR3 extends over 15 amino acids. Germline V CDR1 and CDR2: KGHDR, SFDVKD. V lost 2 bases to trimming and J lost 7 bases; unmatched junction nucleotides: 7. In DNA form, the CDR3 reads TGTGCCACCAGTGATTCCAGGGGGAGCGGGCAGCCCCAGCATTTT. Translation: CATSDSRGSGQPQHF.

The chain employs TRBV5-1 and TRBJ2-5; D gene ambiguous. Germline-derived CDR1 and CDR2 are SGHRS and YFSETQ. Deletions cut 0 bases from V and 5 bases from J, with 5 bases between. The CDR3 length is 12 residues. CDR3 nucleotides: TGCGCCAGCAGCTTGGCCCCGGAGACCCAGTACTTC. It yields the protein CASSLAPETQYF.

This clone was detected only once. V gene TRBV24-1 combines with J gene TRBJ2-7; 8 positions agree with TRBD1. The CDR3 contains 12 residues. Trimming removed 1 base from V and 9 bases from J; junction bases left unmatched: 1. Germline-derived CDR1 and CDR2 are KGHDR and SFDVKD. CDR3 sequence: CATSDFGTGQYF. DNA of the CDR3: TGTGCCACCAGTGATTTCGGGACAGGGCAGTACTTC.

V gene TRBV30 combines with J gene TRBJ1-5; D remains unclear. Germline lookup yields CDR1 GTSNPN and CDR2 SVGIG (reference sequence). The V and J ends lost 3 bases and 3 bases respectively, with 18 bases between them. This CDR3 spans 16 amino acids. The CDR3 coding sequence is TGTGCCTGGAGACTACGTGGAGGGTCGGACAATCAGCCCCAGCATTTT. Protein: CAWRLRGGSDNQPQHF.

The chain has TRBV19 and TRBJ2-7, with 10 positions matching TRBD1. Looked up from germline, CDR1 is LNHDA and CDR2 is SQIVND (reference sequence). Trimming removed 5 bases from V and 6 bases from J; junction bases left unmatched: 7. This CDR3 comprises 14 residues. The CDR3 DNA sequence: TGTGCCAGTAGTCCCGGGACAGGGGTAGTCGAGCAGTACTTC. Protein product: CASSPGTGVVEQYF.

The chain has TRBV13 and TRBJ2-3; 9 nucleotides match TRBD1. CDR1 and CDR2 (germline): PRHDT, FYEKMQ (reference sequence). The length of the CDR3 is 16 residues. Losses at the gene ends were 5 bases for V and 4 bases for J; bases not matched to a gene: 10. CDR3 in amino acids: CASSDGTGYVADTQYF. The CDR3 DNA is TGTGCCAGCAGCGACGGGACAGGGTATGTCGCAGATACGCAGTATTTT.

The CDR3 region is CASRPGTGGEVGYTF. Written as DNA, the CDR3 is TGTGCCAGCAGACCCGGGACAGGGGGCGAAGTTGGCTACACCTTC. The chain couples TRBV6-5 to TRBJ1-2; 12 bases map to TRBD1. The germline CDR1 and CDR2 sequences are MNHEY and SVGAGI. J gave up 7 bases and V 6 bases, and 9 bases lay outside the gene matches. This CDR3 has 15 amino acids.